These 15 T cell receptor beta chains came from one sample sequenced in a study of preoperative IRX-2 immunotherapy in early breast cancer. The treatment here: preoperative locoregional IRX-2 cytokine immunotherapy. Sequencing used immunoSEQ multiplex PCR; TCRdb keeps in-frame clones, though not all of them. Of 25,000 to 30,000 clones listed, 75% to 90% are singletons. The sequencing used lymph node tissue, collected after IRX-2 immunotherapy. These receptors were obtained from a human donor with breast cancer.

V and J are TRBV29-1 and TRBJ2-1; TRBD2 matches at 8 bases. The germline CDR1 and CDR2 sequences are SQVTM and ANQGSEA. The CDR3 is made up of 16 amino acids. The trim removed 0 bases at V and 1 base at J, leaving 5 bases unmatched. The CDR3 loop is CSVEEEGTRSYNEQFF. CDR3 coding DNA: TGCAGCGTTGAAGAAGAAGGGACTAGATCCTACAATGAGCAGTTCTTC.

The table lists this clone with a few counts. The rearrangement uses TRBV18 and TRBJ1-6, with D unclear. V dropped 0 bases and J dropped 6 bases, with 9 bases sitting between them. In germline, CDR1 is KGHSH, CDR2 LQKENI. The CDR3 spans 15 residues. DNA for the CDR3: TGTGCCAGCTCACCACCAGGCGACGTTAATTCACCCCTCCACTTT. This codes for CASSPPGDVNSPLHF.

This CDR3 is CASSRGDSAVDTQYF. Here the CDR3 DNA reads TGTGCCAGCAGCCGAGGGGACTCAGCCGTAGATACGCAGTATTTT. The chain is built from TRBV6-7 and TRBJ2-3, with TRBD2 as a possible D gene (6 bases). TRBV6-7 qualifies as an ORF whose function is uncertain. This CDR3 region has 15 residues. The V end was cut by 6 bases, the J end by 5 bases, with 18 bases between.

CDR3 in amino acids: CASSLGQTIRNTEAFF. The CDR3 DNA reads TGTGCCAGCAGCTTAGGACAGACAATACGGAACACTGAAGCTTTCTTT. This chain joins TRBV11-3 and TRBJ1-1, with D perhaps matching TRBD1 (5 bases). Trimming pared 1 base from V and 1 base from J, leaving 13 bases between. In germline, CDR1 is SGHNT, CDR2 YENEEA. This CDR3 is built from 16 residues.

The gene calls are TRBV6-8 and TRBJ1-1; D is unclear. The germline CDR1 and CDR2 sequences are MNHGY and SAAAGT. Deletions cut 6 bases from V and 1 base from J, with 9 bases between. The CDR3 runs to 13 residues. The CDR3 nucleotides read TGTGCCAGCAGCCCGGTTGAGAACACTGAAGCTTTCTTT. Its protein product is CASSPVENTEAFF.

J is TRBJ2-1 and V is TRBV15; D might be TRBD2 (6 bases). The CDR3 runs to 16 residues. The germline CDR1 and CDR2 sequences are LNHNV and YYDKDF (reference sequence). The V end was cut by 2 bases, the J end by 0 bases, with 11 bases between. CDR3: CATSRNRGSSYNEQFF. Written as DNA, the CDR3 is TGTGCCACCAGCAGAAACCGGGGGAGCTCCTACAATGAGCAGTTCTTC. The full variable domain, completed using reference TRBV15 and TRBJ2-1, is DAMVIQNPRYQVTQFGKPVTLSCSQTLNHNVMYWYQQKSSQAPKLLFHYYDKDFNNEADTPDNFQSRRPNTSFCFLDIRSPGLGDTAMYLCATSRNRGSSYNEQFFGPGTRLTVL.

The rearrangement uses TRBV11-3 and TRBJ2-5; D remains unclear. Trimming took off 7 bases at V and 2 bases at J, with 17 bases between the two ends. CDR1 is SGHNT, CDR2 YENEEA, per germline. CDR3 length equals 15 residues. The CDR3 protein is CASTPTSRPQETQYF. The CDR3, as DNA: TGTGCCAGCACCCCGACAAGTCGCCCTCAAGAGACCCAGTACTTC.

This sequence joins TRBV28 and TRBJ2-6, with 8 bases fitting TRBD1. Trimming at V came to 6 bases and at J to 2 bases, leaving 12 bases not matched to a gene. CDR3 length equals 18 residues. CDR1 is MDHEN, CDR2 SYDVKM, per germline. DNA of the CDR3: TGTGCCAGCAGCCACGGGACAGGCAGGAGCGCTGGGGCCAACGTCCTGACTTTC. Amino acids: CASSHGTGRSAGANVLTF.

In DNA form, the CDR3 reads TGTGCCACCCATGATCTCGATGACAGGGGCTACGGCTACACCTTC. Translation: CATHDLDDRGYGYTF. The genes are TRBV6-8 and TRBJ1-2, with 8 bases identical to TRBD1. The V and J ends lost 10 bases and 8 bases, in that order; junction bases with no gene match: 18. The V gene's germline CDR1 is MNHGY and CDR2 SAAAGT. CDR3 length equals 15 residues.

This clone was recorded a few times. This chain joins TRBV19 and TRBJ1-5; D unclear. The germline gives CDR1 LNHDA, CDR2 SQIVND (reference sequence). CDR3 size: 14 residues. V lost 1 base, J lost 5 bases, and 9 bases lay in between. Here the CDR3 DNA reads TGTGCCAGTAGTATAGTAGAAGTTCATCAGCCCCAGCATTTT. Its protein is CASSIVEVHQPQHF.

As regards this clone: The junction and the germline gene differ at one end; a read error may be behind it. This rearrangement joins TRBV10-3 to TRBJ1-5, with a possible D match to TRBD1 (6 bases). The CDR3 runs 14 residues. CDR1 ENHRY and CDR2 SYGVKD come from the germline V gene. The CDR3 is CASSEGGSNQPQHF. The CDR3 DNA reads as TGTGCCAGCAGTGAGGGGGGTAGCAATCAGCCCCAGCATTTT.

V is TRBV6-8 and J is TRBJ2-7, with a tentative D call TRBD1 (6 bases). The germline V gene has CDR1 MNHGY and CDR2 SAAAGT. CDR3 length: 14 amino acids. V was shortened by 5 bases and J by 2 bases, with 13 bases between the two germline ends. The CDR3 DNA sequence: TGTGCCAGCAGTCTACAGGGACCAGCCTACGAGCAGTACTTC. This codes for CASSLQGPAYEQYF.

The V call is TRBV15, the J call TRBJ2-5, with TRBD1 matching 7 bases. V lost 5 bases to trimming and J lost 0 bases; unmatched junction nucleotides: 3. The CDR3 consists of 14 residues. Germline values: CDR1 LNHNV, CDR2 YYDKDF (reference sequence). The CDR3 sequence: CATSAQGYQETQYF. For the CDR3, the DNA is TGTGCCACCAGCGCACAGGGGTACCAAGAGACCCAGTACTTC.

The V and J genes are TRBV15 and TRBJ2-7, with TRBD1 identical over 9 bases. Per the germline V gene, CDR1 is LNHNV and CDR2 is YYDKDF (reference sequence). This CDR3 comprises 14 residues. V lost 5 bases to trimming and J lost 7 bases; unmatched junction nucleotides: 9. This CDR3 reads CATSGGDRVREQYF. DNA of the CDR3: TGTGCCACCAGCGGCGGGGACAGGGTGAGGGAGCAGTACTTC.

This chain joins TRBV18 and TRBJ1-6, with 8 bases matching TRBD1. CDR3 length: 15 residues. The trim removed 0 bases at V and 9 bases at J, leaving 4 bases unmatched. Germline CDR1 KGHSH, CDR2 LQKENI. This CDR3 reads CASSPPKGTGSPLHF. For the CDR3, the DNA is TGTGCCAGCTCACCACCGAAAGGGACAGGTTCACCCCTCCACTTT. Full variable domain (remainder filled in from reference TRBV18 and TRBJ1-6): NAGVMQNPRHLVRRRGQEARLRCSPMKGHSHVYWYRQLPEEGLKFMVYLQKENIIDESGMPKERFSAEFPKEGPSILRIQQVVRGDSAAYFCASSPPKGTGSPLHFGNGTRLTVT.